Following are 8 T cell receptor beta chains from one sample sequenced in a study of cytomegalovirus exposure and HLA in healthy donors. The protocol was immunoSEQ multiplex PCR, while the TCRdb copy is restricted to in-frame clones and leaves out a portion. This table has roughly 200,000 clones, roughly 81% appearing once. Sequencing was carried out using PBMCs. The receptor set was obtained from a woman aged 25 to 39 in good health and CMV-seronegative.

This chain joins TRBV6-5 and TRBJ1-3; D may be TRBD1 (6 bases). Germline CDR1 MNHEY, CDR2 SVGAGI. This CDR3 region has 15 residues. Deletions cut 6 bases from V and 4 bases from J, with 16 bases between. The DNA for the CDR3 is TGTGCCAGCAGCCGCAGTAAAACAGGGGGAAACACCATATATTTT. Translation: CASSRSKTGGNTIYF.

This clone occurred a few times. This chain joins TRBV9 and TRBJ1-2; TRBD1 agrees at 8 bases. The CDR3 is 15 residues long. Losses at the gene ends were 0 bases for V and 3 bases for J; bases not matched to a gene: 4. Germline CDR1 is SGDLS and CDR2 is YYNGEE. The CDR3 bases are TGTGCCAGCAGCGTAGCGGCAGGGGGCGACTATGGCTACACCTTC. This codes for CASSVAAGGDYGYTF.

The chain is built from TRBV27 and TRBJ2-5; the match to TRBD1 covers 8 bases. Per germline, CDR1 MNHEY and CDR2 SMNVEV (reference sequence). V lost 4 bases to trimming and J lost 4 bases; unmatched junction nucleotides: 2. The CDR3 totals 13 residues. The CDR3 nucleotides read TGTGCCAGCAGTTACGACAGGGGAGAGACCCAGTACTTC. Protein product: CASSYDRGETQYF.

The genes are TRBV6-1 and TRBJ1-1; D uncertain. V was trimmed by 5 bases and J by 0 bases, leaving 10 bases between them. CDR1 is MNHNS, CDR2 SASEGT, per germline. The CDR3 contains 14 residues. The CDR3, as DNA: TGTGCCAGCAGTATAACACAGATGAACACTGAAGCTTTCTTT. This encodes CASSITQMNTEAFF.

This clone was seen just once. The genes are TRBV9 and TRBJ1-3; 8 nucleotides align to TRBD1. CDR1 and CDR2 from the germline V gene are SGDLS and YYNGEE. J was trimmed by 4 bases and V by 2 bases; bases with no gene match: 5. The CDR3 loop spans 15 amino acids. In DNA, the CDR3 is TGTGCCAGCAGCGTCCGACAGGGGCCGGGAAACACCATATATTTT. Residues: CASSVRQGPGNTIYF.

This clone was counted between two and nine times. Written as DNA, the CDR3 is TGTGCCAGCAGGACAGACGGTGGAAACACCATATATTTT. It translates to CASRTDGGNTIYF. The chain combines TRBV6-1 with TRBJ1-3, with D possibly TRBD1 on 5 matching bases. From germline, CDR1 is MNHNS and CDR2 SASEGT. With 6 bases removed from V and 3 bases from J, the gap between germline ends came to 9 bases. The CDR3 is made up of 13 amino acids.

J is TRBJ2-3 and V is TRBV5-6; 7 positions match TRBD1. This CDR3 spans 16 amino acids. Germline lookup yields CDR1 SGHDT and CDR2 YYEEEE. The V segment lost 1 base and the J segment 2 bases; nucleotides outside the gene matches: 7. The CDR3 loop reads CASSLYRDSYTDTQYF. CDR3 DNA sequence: TGTGCCAGCAGCTTGTACAGGGACAGCTACACAGATACGCAGTATTTT.

The V call is TRBV5-1, the J call TRBJ2-5; D remains unclear. Per germline, CDR1 SGHRS and CDR2 YFSETQ. This CDR3 has 14 amino acids. V was shortened by 1 base and J by 1 base, with 8 bases between the two germline ends. The CDR3 region is CASSLTTTQETQYF. In DNA, the CDR3 is TGCGCCAGCAGCTTGACGACAACCCAAGAGACCCAGTACTTC.